Below, 27 T cell receptor beta chains from the same sample are listed, as sequenced in a study of OX40 agonist ivuxolimab in advanced cancers. TCRdb's copy holds only in-frame clones and misses some; the assay was immunoSEQ multiplex PCR. The table shows roughly 70,000 clones, with around 83% occurring only once. Sequences were derived from CD4+ or CD8+ T cells sorted from blood, sampled in a trial of the OX40 agonist ivuxolimab. All receptors come from an adult with an advanced solid tumor such as melanoma, head and neck, liver or kidney cancer.

This clone was observed once. V gene TRBV19 combines with J gene TRBJ2-5, with D unclear. Germline V gene data show CDR1 as LNHDA and CDR2 as SQIVND (reference sequence). There are 13 residues in the CDR3. V was shortened by 2 bases and J by 7 bases, with 11 bases between the two germline ends. In DNA, the CDR3 is TGTGCCAGTAGTATACAGCCCCGTGGGACCCAGTACTTC. Its translation: CASSIQPRGTQYF. Variable domain in full (rest from reference TRBV19 and TRBJ2-5): DGGITQSPKYLFRKEGQNVTLSCEQNLNHDAMYWYRQDPGQGLRLIYYSQIVNDFQKGDIAEGYSVSREKKESFPLTVTSAQKNPTAFYLCASSIQPRGTQYFGPGTRLLVL.

This clone appeared a single time. V gene TRBV18 combines with J gene TRBJ2-5; 8 bases fit TRBD2. This CDR3 has 13 amino acids. Germline V CDR1 and CDR2: KGHSH, LQKENI. Losses at the gene ends were 8 bases for V and 2 bases for J; bases not matched to a gene: 4. The CDR3 coding sequence is TGTGCCAGCGCGCGGGGGGCACAAGAGACCCAGTACTTC. This translates into CASARGAQETQYF.

The chain joins TRBV10-3 to TRBJ1-1; 10 positions match TRBD1. V dropped 6 bases and J dropped 3; count of bases not matched to a gene: 10. Germline loops: CDR1 ENHRY, CDR2 SYGVKD. This CDR3 is 16 amino acids long. CDR3 amino acids: CAIRARTGGKDTEAFF. CDR3 DNA: TGTGCCATCAGGGCCAGGACAGGGGGAAAGGACACTGAAGCTTTCTTT.

This clone was picked up a small number of times. The J gene is TRBJ1-2, the V gene TRBV4-2; D is ambiguous. This CDR3 comprises 15 residues. Germline values: CDR1 LGHNA, CDR2 YNFKEQ. Trimming left V 0 bases short and J 4 bases short, with 12 bases between. The CDR3 DNA follows: TGTGCCAGCAGCCAAGATAGGCAGGACCTCTATGGCTACACCTTC. As protein: CASSQDRQDLYGYTF.

Here the CDR3 reads CASSRSPGSEDEQYF. For the CDR3, the DNA is TGTGCCAGCAGCCGGTCCCCGGGGAGTGAAGACGAGCAGTACTTC. The chain is built from TRBV7-7 and TRBJ2-7; D perhaps matches TRBD2 (5 bases). The CDR3 is 15 residues long. Trimming took off 5 bases at V and 5 bases at J, with 19 bases between the two ends. The germline V gene has CDR1 SSHAT and CDR2 FNYEAQ (reference sequence).

This clone showed up just a few times. This chain links TRBV30 with TRBJ1-1, with 8 bases lining up with TRBD1. Germline lookup yields CDR1 GTSNPN and CDR2 SVGIG (reference sequence). V lost 2 bases and J lost 4; bases outside the gene matches: 0. The CDR3 has 12 residues. The CDR3 reads CAWSTGGTEAFF. The CDR3 DNA is TGTGCCTGGAGTACAGGGGGCACTGAAGCTTTCTTT. Full variable domain (outside the CDR3, taken from reference TRBV30 and TRBJ1-1): SQTIHQWPATLVQPVGSPLSLECTVEGTSNPNLYWYRQAAGRGLQLLFYSVGIGQISSEVPQNLSASRPQDRQFILSSKKLLLSDSGFYLCAWSTGGTEAFFGQGTRLTVV.

The V and J genes are TRBV6-1 and TRBJ1-1; TRBD1 aligns across 9 bases. Germline lookup yields CDR1 MNHNS and CDR2 SASEGT. The V gene end was trimmed by 3 bases and the J gene end by 1 base; junction bases not matched to a gene: 6. This CDR3 comprises 16 residues. CDR3 sequence (DNA): TGTGCCAGCAGTGACCTTAGGACAGGGGAGAACACTGAAGCTTTCTTT. It encodes CASSDLRTGENTEAFF.

This clone is categorized as medium-sized. The rearrangement uses TRBV5-3 and TRBJ2-3, with unresolved D. TRBV5-3 is reported as an ORF; its role is uncertain. CDR3 size: 14 residues. V dropped 3 bases and J dropped 2 bases, with 10 bases sitting between them. The CDR3 DNA reads as TGTGCCAGAAGCTCGGTCCTGGACACAGATACGCAGTATTTT. Residues: CARSSVLDTDTQYF.

This clone was counted a few times. This chain joins TRBV28 and TRBJ2-1, with 7 bases that match TRBD1. The V and J ends lost 3 bases and 6 bases, in that order; junction bases with no gene match: 8. CDR3 length: 15 amino acids. Germline V gene data show CDR1 as MDHEN and CDR2 as SYDVKM. The DNA for the CDR3 is TGTGCCAGCAGTTTTCTGGGACAGAACCCCAATGAGCAGTTCTTC. Translating it yields CASSFLGQNPNEQFF.

In the case of this clone: Other DNA sequences within the sample encode an identical CDR3. The J gene is TRBJ2-3, the V gene TRBV7-8; the D call may be TRBD1 or TRBD2 (5 bases each). V shed 4 bases and J shed 1 base, with 12 bases lying between them. CDR3 length: 15 residues. Germline V CDR1 and CDR2: SGHVS, FQNEAQ. The CDR3 loop reads CASSSPGLGTDTQYF. CDR3 nucleotides: TGTGCCAGCAGCTCCCCGGGGCTGGGCACAGATACGCAGTATTTT.

The chain combines TRBV5-5 with TRBJ2-3, with 11 bases aligning to TRBD1. CDR1 and CDR2 (germline): SGHKS, YYEKEE (reference sequence). The CDR3 is 15 amino acids. With 4 bases clipped from V and 2 bases from J, the junction kept 3 bases outside the gene matches. The CDR3 DNA sequence: TGTGCCAGCAGCCCGGGACAGGGGGACACAGATACGCAGTATTTT. Translation: CASSPGQGDTDTQYF.

The chain is built from TRBV19 and TRBJ2-2; D uncertain. The V gene lost 3 bases and the J gene lost 1 base, with 3 bases spanning the gap. Germline CDR1 LNHDA, CDR2 SQIVND (reference sequence). This CDR3 contains 13 residues. DNA of the CDR3: TGTGCCAGTAGTATTTTGAACACCGGGGAGCTGTTTTTT. Translation: CASSILNTGELFF.

The chain combines TRBV18 with TRBJ1-5; D possibly corresponds to TRBD1 (6 bases). Germline assignment: CDR1 KGHSH and CDR2 LQKENI. The CDR3 contains 13 residues. V dropped 3 bases and J dropped 9 bases, with 12 bases sitting between them. DNA of the CDR3: TGTGCCAGCTCACCGACAGGTGGAAGGCCCCAGCATTTT. It yields the protein CASSPTGGRPQHF.

The J gene is TRBJ1-6, the V gene TRBV27, with D unresolved. Germline V gene sequence: CDR1 MNHEY, CDR2 SMNVEV (reference sequence). The ends were cut back, 5 bases at V and 4 bases at J, with 6 bases in the middle. The CDR3 totals 13 residues. CDR3 residues: CASSEEYNSPLHF. CDR3 DNA sequence: TGTGCCAGCAGTGAGGAATATAATTCACCCCTCCACTTT.

V usage is TRBV29-1 and J usage is TRBJ2-1, with 9 bases fitting TRBD1. This CDR3 contains 12 residues. Trimming took 7 bases from V and 10 from J; bases not matched to a gene: 8. CDR1 and CDR2 (germline): SQVTM, ANQGSEA. In DNA, the CDR3 is TGCAGCGGGGGGACAGGGAACGGGGAGCAGTTCTTC. This codes for CSGGTGNGEQFF.

The CDR3 nucleotides are TGTGCCAGCAGCTTTACTCAGGGACAGGGAAAGACGTACGAGCAGTACGTC. As protein: CASSFTQGQGKTYEQYV. This sequence joins TRBV7-3 and TRBJ2-7, with 9 bases lining up with TRBD1. Germline V gene sequence: CDR1 SGHTA, CDR2 FQGTGA. Losses at the gene ends were 3 bases for V and 4 bases for J; bases not matched to a gene: 13. The CDR3 consists of 17 residues.

The chain joins TRBV7-9 to TRBJ2-1; D ambiguous. CDR1 is SEHNR and CDR2 is FQNEAQ in the germline V gene (reference sequence). The CDR3 consists of 12 residues. The germline V and J ends were trimmed by 6 bases and 12 bases, with 15 bases remaining between them. The CDR3 spells CASSPGRVGQFF. DNA of the CDR3: TGTGCCAGCAGTCCCGGCCGGGTCGGGCAGTTCTTC.

The chain employs TRBV23-1 and TRBJ2-1; 9 bases map to TRBD2. TRBV23-1 is an ORF, with its function uncertain. The trim removed 0 bases at V and 6 bases at J, leaving 6 bases unmatched. The CDR3 is 16 residues long. This chain's CDR3 is CASSQSGSGSCNEQFF. The CDR3, as DNA: TGCGCCAGCAGTCAATCGGGTAGCGGGAGCTGCAATGAGCAGTTCTTC.

V and J are TRBV30 and TRBJ1-2; the D is unclear. Trimming left V 2 bases short and J 1 base short, with 14 bases between. In germline, CDR1 is GTSNPN, CDR2 SVGIG (reference sequence). The CDR3 loop spans 15 amino acids. This chain's CDR3 is CAWSIGRTRNYGYTF. CDR3 sequence (DNA): TGTGCCTGGAGTATCGGACGGACTCGTAACTATGGCTACACCTTC.

The genes are TRBV7-6 and TRBJ1-5, with 11 bases matching TRBD1. With 5 bases clipped from V and 7 bases from J, the junction kept 7 bases outside the gene matches. This CDR3 is 15 amino acids long. Germline V CDR1 and CDR2: SGHVS, FNYEAQ. The CDR3 region has the DNA TGTGCCAGCAGCCCGGACAGGGGGCGAGGGCAGCCCCAGCATTTT. Residues: CASSPDRGRGQPQHF.

The V and J genes are TRBV6-1 and TRBJ2-3; D is perhaps TRBD1 (6 bases). The CDR3 totals 17 residues. The V and J ends lost 4 bases and 3 bases respectively, with 20 bases between them. The germline CDR1 and CDR2 sequences are MNHNS and SASEGT. The CDR3 reads CASSASPGVEVTDTQYF. CDR3 nucleotide sequence: TGTGCCAGCAGTGCTAGTCCAGGGGTTGAGGTTACAGATACGCAGTATTTT.

The CDR3 nucleotides read TGTGCCAGTATTTCCATGGGGCTAGGTAAGGTTGAGCAGTTCTTC. Its protein product is CASISMGLGKVEQFF. This chain joins TRBV27 and TRBJ2-1, with D possibly being TRBD1 (5 bases). The CDR3 is made up of 15 amino acids. CDR1 MNHEY and CDR2 SMNVEV come from the germline V gene (reference sequence). With 9 bases removed from V and 9 bases from J, the gap between germline ends came to 24 bases.

The chain uses TRBV10-3 and TRBJ2-7; TRBD2 might be the D (6 bases). V was cut by 3 bases and J by 3 bases, with 21 bases left in between. Per germline, CDR1 ENHRY and CDR2 SYGVKD. This CDR3 has 17 amino acids. DNA for the CDR3: TGTGCCATCAGTGATCCCCGCGGGGTAGCGGCCCTCTACGAGCAGTACTTC. This gives the protein CAISDPRGVAALYEQYF.

The chain couples TRBV7-3 to TRBJ2-2; D perhaps matches TRBD2 (6 bases). The CDR3 length is 16 residues. CDR1 is SGHTA and CDR2 is FQGTGA in the germline V gene. Deletions cut 2 bases from V and 5 bases from J, with 15 bases between. CDR3 in DNA: TGTGCCAGCAGCTTACAAGGAGGGACGAGGACCGGGGAGCTGTTTTTT. It is translated as CASSLQGGTRTGELFF.

This clone has more than one count but fewer than ten. The rearrangement uses TRBV5-5 and TRBJ2-7; tentatively, D is TRBD2 (5 bases). CDR3 size: 13 residues. Trimming cost V 0 bases and J 8 bases, with 12 bases left between them. Germline V CDR1 and CDR2: SGHKS, YYEKEE (reference sequence). The CDR3 region has the DNA TGTGCCAGCAGCTTGGGAGGGAGCACTCAGCAGTACTTC. This encodes CASSLGGSTQQYF.

The V call is TRBV6-5, the J call TRBJ2-7; possible D gene TRBD1, 5 bases. The CDR3 is made up of 13 amino acids. Between the trimmed V and J ends, which lost 6 bases and 2 bases, there was a span of 11 bases. The germline CDR1 and CDR2 sequences are MNHEY and SVGAGI. The CDR3 bases are TGTGCCAGCAGAGACAGAGCGACCTACGAGCAGTACTTC. Protein sequence: CASRDRATYEQYF.

This sequence joins TRBV6-1 and TRBJ1-2, with 10 bases identical to TRBD1. V was clipped by 2 bases and J by 4 bases; unmatched bases: 13. The CDR3 is 18 residues long. Looked up from germline, CDR1 is MNHNS and CDR2 is SASEGT. CDR3 nucleotide sequence: TGTGCCAGCAGTGAACCACTCGACAGGGGGCGGGTTCGCTATGGCTACACCTTC. It is translated as CASSEPLDRGRVRYGYTF.